The 23 T cell receptor beta chains below were found in one sample sequenced in a study of T cell responses to AZD1222 COVID-19 vaccine. Sequencing was performed with immunoSEQ multiplex PCR; in TCRdb, only in-frame clones are kept and a portion is missing. The table lists some 89,000 clones, 90% of them singletons, with less than 3.5% in the top ten. The source was peripheral blood, collected on day 0 of AZD1222 vaccination. The receptor source for this set is an adult in good health.

This clone was recorded a few times. The chain is built from TRBV29-1 and TRBJ2-3; tentative D call: TRBD2 (6 bases). The germline CDR1 and CDR2 sequences are SQVTM and ANQGSEA. The length of the CDR3 is 14 residues. The V gene lost 1 base and the J gene lost 4 bases, with 12 bases spanning the gap. CDR3 region: CSVEGRGLADTQYF. The CDR3, as DNA: TGCAGCGTTGAAGGGAGGGGTCTGGCAGATACGCAGTATTTT.

This clone was counted once. The rearrangement joins TRBV9 to TRBJ2-7; 7 bases agree with TRBD2. Trimming took 3 bases from V and 4 from J; bases not matched to a gene: 4. The germline V gene has CDR1 SGDLS and CDR2 YYNGEE. This CDR3 is 13 amino acids long. The CDR3 reads CASSDGSGYEQYF. The CDR3 nucleotides are TGTGCCAGCAGCGACGGTAGCGGGTACGAGCAGTACTTC.

The chain links TRBV6-1 to TRBJ1-5; unclear D gene. The germline gives CDR1 MNHNS, CDR2 SASEGT. The CDR3 spans 15 residues. Trimming took off 1 base at V and 6 bases at J, with 13 bases between the two ends. The CDR3 DNA reads as TGTGCCAGCAGTGAAGTGGGAGCCGAATCTCAGCCCCAGCATTTT. Translating gives CASSEVGAESQPQHF.

This rearrangement joins TRBV19 to TRBJ1-3; 7 bases are shared with TRBD1. V lost 7 bases, J lost 11 bases, and 5 bases stayed unmatched. The length of the CDR3 is 11 residues. Germline V gives CDR1 LNHDA, CDR2 SQIVND (reference sequence). CDR3 amino acids: CASNQGVAIYF. CDR3 nucleotide sequence: TGTGCCAGTAATCAGGGGGTGGCCATATATTTT.

The chain is built from TRBV30 and TRBJ1-5; D is uncertain. V was cut by 1 base and J by 9 bases, with 7 bases left in between. CDR3 length equals 11 residues. Germline lookup yields CDR1 GTSNPN and CDR2 SVGIG (reference sequence). CDR3 loop: CAWSALGPQHF. In DNA, the CDR3 is TGTGCCTGGAGTGCCCTCGGGCCCCAGCATTTT.

The rearrangement uses TRBV18 and TRBJ1-1; perhaps TRBD1 as D (6 bases). V lost 6 bases and J lost 5, with 16 bases in between. Germline CDR1 and CDR2: KGHSH and LQKENI. The CDR3 is made up of 14 amino acids. The CDR3 loop reads CASSRETGMTEAFF. In nucleotides, the CDR3 is TGTGCCAGCTCGCGCGAAACAGGGATGACTGAAGCTTTCTTT.

The chain uses TRBV29-1 and TRBJ2-7; tentative D call: TRBD1 (6 bases). The CDR3 sequence is 12 residues long. The germline CDR1 and CDR2 sequences are SQVTM and ANQGSEA. Trimming left V 6 bases short and J 6 bases short, with 15 bases between. The CDR3 is CSVGAGEREQYF. The CDR3 bases are TGCAGCGTGGGGGCCGGGGAACGCGAGCAGTACTTC.

The chain has TRBV7-6 and TRBJ1-3; D perhaps matches TRBD1 (6 bases). This CDR3 spans 16 amino acids. The germline V and J ends were trimmed by 1 base and 0 bases, with 10 bases remaining between them. Germline assignment: CDR1 SGHVS and CDR2 FNYEAQ. The CDR3 spells CASSLVGQSSGNTIYF. For the CDR3, the DNA is TGTGCCAGCAGCTTAGTCGGACAGAGCTCTGGAAACACCATATATTTT. Based on the CDR3 plus reference TRBV7-6 and TRBJ1-3, the full variable domain is GAGVSQSPRYKVTKRGQDVALRCDPISGHVSLYWYRQALGQGPEFLTYFNYEAQQDKSGLPNDRFSAERPEGSISTLTIQRTEQRDSAMYRCASSLVGQSSGNTIYFGEGSWLTVV.

The genes are TRBV5-8 and TRBJ1-5, with D possibly matching TRBD1 (5 bases). The germline V gene encodes CDR1 SGHTS and CDR2 YDEGEE. The CDR3 has 18 residues. V shed 4 bases and J shed 1 base, with 21 bases lying between them. Written as DNA, the CDR3 is TGTGCCAGCAGCGACGGGACGGCGGTATTGGGGAGCAATCAGCCCCAGCATTTT. Its protein product is CASSDGTAVLGSNQPQHF. Complete variable domain (other parts from reference TRBV5-8 and TRBJ1-5): EAGVTQSPTHLIKTRGQQATLRCSPISGHTSVYWYQQALGLGLQFLLWYDEGEERNRGNFPPRFSGRQFPNYSSELNVNALELEDSALYLCASSDGTAVLGSNQPQHFGDGTRLSIL.

The chain recombines TRBV25-1 with TRBJ1-2; D is possibly TRBD1 (5 bases). Germline CDR1 and CDR2: MGHDK and SYGVNS. Deletions cut 4 bases from V and 5 bases from J, with 11 bases between. CDR3 length: 13 residues. DNA for the CDR3: TGTGCCAGCAGTGTTGGACGGACATATGGCTACACCTTC. Residues: CASSVGRTYGYTF.

The V call is TRBV5-1, the J call TRBJ1-1, with 8 bases identical to TRBD1. Germline loops: CDR1 SGHRS, CDR2 YFSETQ. The ends lost 4 bases at V and 0 bases at J; junction bases unmatched: 5. CDR3 length: 15 residues. The CDR3 sequence is CASSGGTGVNTEAFF. The CDR3 DNA reads TGCGCCAGCAGCGGCGGGACAGGCGTGAACACTGAAGCTTTCTTT.

V is TRBV3-1 (or the pseudogene TRBV3-2) and J is TRBJ2-1; no definite D call. There are 14 residues in the CDR3. The V gene lost 2 bases and the J gene lost 7 bases, with 12 bases spanning the gap. Germline CDR1 and CDR2: LGHDT and YNNKEL (reference sequence). CDR3 sequence: CASSQMSSINEQFF. The CDR3 DNA follows: TGTGCCAGCAGCCAAATGTCTAGTATAAATGAGCAGTTCTTC.

The chain recombines TRBV10-1 with TRBJ1-1; no clear D. Trimming removed 0 bases at V and 4 bases at J, with 9 bases between. Germline CDR1 reads WNHNN; CDR2 reads SYGVQD (reference sequence). The CDR3 length is 14 residues. CDR3 region: CASSESNGLTEAFF. The CDR3 bases are TGCGCCAGCAGTGAGTCTAATGGGCTCACTGAAGCTTTCTTT.

The chain links TRBV5-1 to TRBJ2-2; TRBD1 is a possible D gene (6 bases). The V end lost 3 bases, the J end lost 6 bases, and 15 bases lay between the germline ends. Germline V gene data show CDR1 as SGHRS and CDR2 as YFSETQ. This CDR3 comprises 15 residues. CDR3 bases: TGCGCCAGCAGCTCAAACCCAGGGGTCGCCGGGGAGCTGTTTTTT. Its translation: CASSSNPGVAGELFF.

The rearrangement uses TRBV7-9 and TRBJ1-5; D is uncertain. Trimming shortened V by 8 bases and J by 10 bases, and 6 bases separated the two germline ends. The CDR3 has 9 residues. Germline V CDR1 and CDR2: SEHNR, FQNEAQ (reference sequence). CDR3 residues: CASSTPQHF. For the CDR3, the DNA is TGTGCCAGCTCGACTCCCCAGCATTTT.

The chain is built from TRBV5-1 and TRBJ2-7, with a tentative D call TRBD2 (6 bases). The CDR3 is 15 residues long. Trimming left V 0 bases short and J 5 bases short, with 15 bases between. Germline V gene data show CDR1 as SGHRS and CDR2 as YFSETQ. For the CDR3, the DNA is TGCGCCAGCAGCTTGGCCGGCGCGGGACTCAACGAGCAGTACTTC. Translated: CASSLAGAGLNEQYF.

The chain recombines TRBV2 with TRBJ2-7; D is perhaps TRBD1 or TRBD2 (5 bases each). There are 15 residues in the CDR3. CDR1 SNHLY and CDR2 FYNNEI come from the germline V gene. V dropped 6 bases and J dropped 0 bases, with 15 bases sitting between them. For the CDR3, the DNA is TGTGCCAGCAGAGATACTAGGGACGTCTCCTACGAGCAGTACTTC. It specifies CASRDTRDVSYEQYF.

This chain joins TRBV6-5 and TRBJ1-1; possible D gene TRBD1, 5 bases. This CDR3 is built from 12 residues. Germline-derived CDR1 and CDR2 are MNHEY and SVGAGI. V dropped 6 bases and J dropped 7 bases, with 12 bases sitting between them. Here the CDR3 reads CASSMTELEAFF. DNA of the CDR3: TGTGCCAGCAGCATGACAGAACTTGAAGCTTTCTTT.

This clone was detected only once. The J gene is TRBJ2-7, the V gene TRBV3-1 (or the pseudogene TRBV3-2), with TRBD2 identical over 9 bases. The CDR3 totals 19 residues. Per germline, CDR1 LGHDT and CDR2 YNNKEL (reference sequence). V lost 0 bases and J lost 3; bases outside the gene matches: 15. In nucleotides, the CDR3 is TGTGCCAGCAGCCAAGATCCCCAACTGACTAGCGGACCCTTCTACGAGCAGTACTTC. Translating gives CASSQDPQLTSGPFYEQYF.

V usage is TRBV6-5 and J usage is TRBJ2-7; no reliable D call. CDR1 and CDR2 (germline): MNHEY, SVGAGI. V was clipped by 7 bases and J by 0 bases, with 10 bases between them. The CDR3 sequence is 13 residues long. The CDR3 DNA reads as TGTGCCAGCAATTGGGTAAGCTCCTACGAGCAGTACTTC. As protein: CASNWVSSYEQYF.

This clone appeared once. J is TRBJ1-6 and V is TRBV28, with 7 bases matching TRBD1. The CDR3 is 15 residues long. Germline CDR1 is MDHEN and CDR2 is SYDVKM. V gave up 5 bases and J gave up 5 bases; unmatched junction bases: 6. The CDR3 loop is CASSPATGNNSPLHF. As DNA, the CDR3 is TGTGCCAGCAGTCCCGCGACAGGGAATAATTCACCCCTCCACTTT.

The genes are TRBV29-1 and TRBJ2-5; 14 bases fit TRBD2. The trim removed 3 bases at V and 2 bases at J, leaving 2 bases unmatched. The CDR3 consists of 15 residues. Germline CDR1 SQVTM, CDR2 ANQGSEA. The CDR3 DNA sequence: TGCAGCGTTGATGGGACTAGCGGGAGTCAAGAGACCCAGTACTTC. The encoded protein is CSVDGTSGSQETQYF.

This rearrangement joins TRBV12-3 or TRBV12-4 to TRBJ2-7; a weak D match, TRBD1 (5 bases). Trimming stripped 4 bases from V and 6 bases from J, with 10 bases between. The CDR3 is 12 amino acids. The CDR3 loop is CASSSYRIEQYF. The CDR3 nucleotides read TGTGCCAGCAGTTCCTACAGGATCGAGCAGTACTTC.